Below, 31 T cell receptor beta chains from the same sample are listed, as sequenced in a study of CD8+ T cells in alopecia areata. Extraction and reverse transcription of RNA yielded cDNA as the sequencing template. Some clones are missing from TCRdb's copy, which holds only in-frame ones; the method was immunoSEQ multiplex PCR. The sample has 90,000 to 100,000 clones; about 64% are singletons. Treatment reported: oral pan-JAK inhibitor, 5-10 mg twice daily. Sample: CD8+ T cells sorted from blood, taken at week 4, from a patient treated with tofacitinib. All receptors derive from a human donor with alopecia areata.

The gene calls are TRBV7-8 and TRBJ1-2; weak D call: TRBD1 (6 bases). Germline-derived CDR1 and CDR2 are SGHVS and FQNEAQ. The V end was cut by 1 base, the J end by 6 bases, with 15 bases between. This CDR3 region has 15 residues. The CDR3 loop is CASSLVGGSGDGYTF. CDR3 in DNA: TGTGCCAGCAGCTTAGTAGGGGGGTCGGGGGATGGCTACACCTTC. Together with reference TRBV7-8 and TRBJ1-2, the CDR3 gives the full variable domain: GAGVSQSPRYKVAKRGQDVALRCDPISGHVSLFWYQQALGQGPEFLTYFQNEAQLDKSGLPSDRFFAERPEGSVSTLKIQRTQQEDSAVYLCASSLVGGSGDGYTFGSGTRLTVV.

The chain joins TRBV6-1 to TRBJ2-1; the match to TRBD2 covers 7 bases. CDR3 length: 16 residues. Germline V gives CDR1 MNHNS, CDR2 SASEGT. J was trimmed by 2 bases and V by 6 bases; bases with no gene match: 10. The CDR3 coding sequence is TGTGCCAGCAGCGAACACCCGGGGGGTACCTACAATGAGCAGTTCTTC. This gives the protein CASSEHPGGTYNEQFF.

The rearrangement joins TRBV28 to TRBJ1-1, with D possibly matching TRBD1 (6 bases). Trimming took 6 bases from V and 4 from J, leaving 27 bases between them. CDR3 length: 18 amino acids. The V gene's germline CDR1 is MDHEN and CDR2 SYDVKM. This chain's CDR3 is CASRTSKTGHGSSTEAFF. The DNA for the CDR3 is TGTGCCAGCAGAACCTCTAAAACGGGACACGGGTCGAGCACTGAAGCTTTCTTT.

The V call is TRBV29-1, the J call TRBJ2-7; 11 nucleotides agree with TRBD2. The CDR3 extends over 14 amino acids. With V trimmed by 3 bases and J by 2 bases, 3 bases remained unmatched. Germline lookup yields CDR1 SQVTM and CDR2 ANQGSEA. The CDR3 DNA is TGCAGCGTTGAGACTAGCGGGGCCACCTACGAGCAGTACTTC. This translates into CSVETSGATYEQYF.

The chain has TRBV5-1 and TRBJ2-1, with D unresolved. V lost 4 bases to trimming and J lost 4 bases, with 15 bases between them. The germline V gene has CDR1 SGHRS and CDR2 YFSETQ. The CDR3 is 15 residues long. The CDR3 protein is CASSPANSLYNEQFF. The CDR3 DNA reads TGCGCCAGCAGCCCAGCGAACAGCCTGTACAATGAGCAGTTCTTC.

The chain couples TRBV4-3 to TRBJ2-2, with D possibly TRBD1 on 6 matching bases. From germline, CDR1 is LGHNA and CDR2 YSLEER. Trimming took 0 bases from V and 3 from J, leaving 11 bases between them. The CDR3 is made up of 16 amino acids. The CDR3 protein is CASSQDGTTYTGELFF. The CDR3 DNA reads TGCGCCAGCAGCCAAGATGGGACAACCTACACCGGGGAGCTGTTTTTT.

The rearrangement links TRBV2 to TRBJ2-7, with D tentatively TRBD1 (5 bases). This CDR3 has 15 residues. The germline V gene encodes CDR1 SNHLY and CDR2 FYNNEI. The ends were cut back, 6 bases at V and 0 bases at J, with 15 bases in the middle. The CDR3 sequence: CASSNPDISSYEQYF. DNA for the CDR3: TGTGCCAGCAGCAACCCGGACATAAGCTCCTACGAGCAGTACTTC.

This clone appeared a few times. The V gene is TRBV6-5, the J gene TRBJ2-3; D is perhaps TRBD2 (6 bases). The CDR3 contains 13 residues. Between the trimmed V and J ends, which lost 0 bases and 8 bases, there was a span of 9 bases. CDR1 and CDR2 (germline): MNHEY, SVGAGI. The CDR3 sequence is CASSYSVAATQYF. The CDR3 DNA follows: TGTGCCAGCAGTTACTCGGTAGCGGCTACGCAGTATTTT.

The rearrangement joins TRBV29-1 to TRBJ2-5, with 7 bases matching TRBD2. Germline CDR1 is SQVTM and CDR2 is ANQGSEA. The CDR3 extends over 17 amino acids. The CDR3 nucleotides read TGCACTCATTGGACGACCCTCAACAAGGGAGGGCAAGAGACCCAGTACTTC. It codes for CTHWTTLNKGGQETQYF.

The chain couples TRBV7-9 to TRBJ2-2; D remains unclear. Germline loops: CDR1 SEHNR, CDR2 FQNEAQ (reference sequence). V was pared by 2 bases and J by 7 bases, with 8 bases between. This CDR3 contains 13 residues. The CDR3 spells CASSLKVGGELFF. CDR3 DNA: TGTGCCAGCAGCTTAAAGGTCGGCGGGGAGCTGTTTTTT.

The chain carries TRBV7-9 and TRBJ2-1, with 8 bases identical to TRBD2. Germline lookup yields CDR1 SEHNR and CDR2 FQNEAQ (reference sequence). The CDR3 consists of 16 residues. The junction had 10 bases not matched to a gene; V was cut back by 5 bases and J by 4 bases. The DNA of the CDR3 is TGTGCCAGCAGCCCCTACCTAGCGGGTTCTTACAATGAGCAGTTCTTC. Translated: CASSPYLAGSYNEQFF.

This clone was seen a handful of times. The chain combines TRBV5-1 with TRBJ2-1; D tentatively fits TRBD1 or TRBD2 (6 bases each). V was cut by 5 bases and J by 7 bases, with 13 bases left in between. Germline CDR1 SGHRS, CDR2 YFSETQ. There are 13 residues in the CDR3. The CDR3 nucleotides are TGCGCCAGCAGACTAGGGGGACTGAATGAGCAGTTCTTC. It encodes CASRLGGLNEQFF.

V is TRBV7-2 and J is TRBJ2-3, with D perhaps given as TRBD1 or TRBD2 (5 bases each). Germline CDR1 and CDR2: SGHTA and FQGNSA. Trimming removed 1 base from V and 1 base from J, with 12 bases in between. This CDR3 is 16 amino acids long. CDR3 nucleotides: TGTGCCAGCAGCTTAGTGGGGGTGGACCGCACAGATACGCAGTATTTT. Its translation is CASSLVGVDRTDTQYF.

V is TRBV7-9 and J is TRBJ2-1; possibly TRBD2 for D (5 bases). This CDR3 has 15 amino acids. In germline, CDR1 is SEHNR, CDR2 FQNEAQ (reference sequence). V dropped 6 bases and J dropped 1 base, with 13 bases sitting between them. This CDR3 reads CASRDGSGSYNEQFF. The CDR3 nucleotides are TGTGCCAGCAGGGACGGCAGCGGATCCTACAATGAGCAGTTCTTC.

This clone was picked up a small number of times. The rearrangement links TRBV9 to TRBJ2-1, with 8 bases matching TRBD1. The CDR3 is 14 amino acids. Germline V gene data show CDR1 as SGDLS and CDR2 as YYNGEE. J gave up 13 bases and V 4 bases, and 13 bases lay outside the gene matches. The chain's CDR3 is CASSLPRDRSLQFF. CDR3 DNA sequence: TGTGCCAGCAGCCTACCCCGGGACAGGTCCTTACAGTTCTTC.

This clone was seen only a few times. The V call is TRBV25-1, the J call TRBJ1-1, with 7 bases matching TRBD1. Germline lookup yields CDR1 MGHDK and CDR2 SYGVNS. V shed 1 base, J shed 5 bases, and the junction held 10 bases outside the gene matches. The CDR3 spans 16 residues. The DNA for the CDR3 is TGTGCCAGCAGTGAATGGCCAGAGGGGGCGCGAACTGAAGCTTTCTTT. It specifies CASSEWPEGARTEAFF.

The chain uses TRBV7-9 and TRBJ2-3, with TRBD2 identical over 7 bases. Losses at the gene ends were 8 bases for V and 2 bases for J; bases not matched to a gene: 4. The CDR3 contains 13 residues. In germline, CDR1 is SEHNR, CDR2 FQNEAQ (reference sequence). The CDR3 is CASAAGVTDTQYF. The CDR3 DNA reads TGTGCCAGCGCCGCGGGGGTCACAGATACGCAGTATTTT.

This clone was counted between two and nine times. V gene TRBV13 combines with J gene TRBJ2-7; TRBD1 matches at 8 bases. Germline CDR1 and CDR2: PRHDT and FYEKMQ (reference sequence). Losses at the gene ends were 4 bases for V and 1 base for J; bases not matched to a gene: 3. The CDR3 is 14 residues long. In DNA, the CDR3 is TGTGCCAGCAGCTCGACAGGGGAATCCTACGAGCAGTACTTC. This sequence encodes CASSSTGESYEQYF.

The chain has TRBV29-1 and TRBJ2-1, with 13 bases matching TRBD2. V lost 4 bases to trimming and J lost 7 bases; unmatched junction nucleotides: 7. The CDR3 covers 15 residues. Germline loops: CDR1 SQVTM, CDR2 ANQGSEA. As DNA, the CDR3 is TGCAGCGTTGGGCTCACTAGCGGGGGGGCGAATGAGCAGTTCTTC. The encoded protein is CSVGLTSGGANEQFF.

This clone was seen only a few times. The rearrangement uses TRBV6-6 and TRBJ2-3; 8 bases fit TRBD2. CDR1 and CDR2 from the germline V gene are MNHNY and SVGAGI (reference sequence). The V gene end was trimmed by 6 bases and the J gene end by 6 bases; junction bases not matched to a gene: 8. The CDR3 is 14 amino acids. CDR3 nucleotides: TGTGCCAGCAGCCAGCGGGGGACAAGGGATACGCAGTATTTT. It specifies CASSQRGTRDTQYF.

This clone has only a few counts. The rearrangement links TRBV7-9 to TRBJ1-2; D is ambiguous. Trimming left V 1 base short and J 2 bases short, with 5 bases between. The CDR3 totals 13 residues. Germline values: CDR1 SEHNR, CDR2 FQNEAQ (reference sequence). The CDR3 loop is CASSLGENYGYTF. For the CDR3, the DNA is TGTGCCAGCAGCTTAGGCGAGAACTATGGCTACACCTTC.

The chain links TRBV29-1 to TRBJ2-7, with 9 bases lining up with TRBD1. Losses at the gene ends were 6 bases for V and 2 bases for J; bases not matched to a gene: 5. This CDR3 has 13 residues. CDR1 is SQVTM, CDR2 ANQGSEA, per germline. CDR3 region: CSVGTGITYEQYF. The DNA for the CDR3 is TGCAGCGTAGGGACAGGGATTACCTACGAGCAGTACTTC.

The chain carries TRBV9 and TRBJ2-7; 7 bases match TRBD1. V was pared by 2 bases and J by 2 bases, with 4 bases of the junction left unmatched. This CDR3 has 14 amino acids. Germline CDR1 is SGDLS and CDR2 is YYNGEE. In DNA, the CDR3 is TGTGCCAGCAGCGTTGGTCAGGGGGCCTACGAGCAGTACTTC. Amino acids: CASSVGQGAYEQYF. Filled out from reference TRBV9 and TRBJ2-7, the complete variable domain reads DSGVTQTPKHLITATGQRVTLRCSPRSGDLSVYWYQQSLDQGLQFLIQYYNGEERAKGNILERFSAQQFPDLHSELNLSSLELGDSALYFCASSVGQGAYEQYFGPGTRLTVT.

V usage is TRBV10-3 and J usage is TRBJ2-3, with 8 bases identical to TRBD2. The length of the CDR3 is 16 residues. The germline CDR1 and CDR2 sequences are ENHRY and SYGVKD. J gave up 0 bases and V 9 bases, and 11 bases lay outside the gene matches. CDR3 sequence: CAISEPAGVSTDTQYF. The CDR3 nucleotides read TGTGCCATATCAGAACCAGCGGGGGTCAGCACAGATACGCAGTATTTT.

The chain is built from TRBV13 and TRBJ2-2; 13 nucleotides align to TRBD2. Germline assignment: CDR1 PRHDT and CDR2 FYEKMQ (reference sequence). V shed 5 bases and J 7 bases; nucleotides not matched to a gene: 19. This CDR3 has 20 residues. Here the CDR3 reads CASSLKGLAGALDFGGELFF. The CDR3 bases are TGTGCCAGCAGCCTCAAAGGACTAGCGGGGGCCCTAGATTTTGGCGGGGAGCTGTTTTTT.

The V gene is TRBV9, the J gene TRBJ2-2; maybe TRBD2 (5 bases). The CDR3 contains 15 residues. Germline V gene data show CDR1 as SGDLS and CDR2 as YYNGEE. Trimming shortened V by 0 bases and J by 4 bases, and 10 bases separated the two germline ends. The CDR3 coding sequence is TGTGCCAGCAGCGTAGCGCTAGCCGTCACCGGGGAGCTGTTTTTT. This gives the protein CASSVALAVTGELFF.

The J gene is TRBJ2-5, the V gene TRBV5-4; 11 nucleotides match TRBD2. The CDR3 has 15 amino acids. The V segment lost 5 bases and the J segment 2 bases; nucleotides outside the gene matches: 5. Per the germline V gene, CDR1 is SGHNT and CDR2 is YYREEE (reference sequence). CDR3 nucleotide sequence: TGTGCCAGCAGTTCCACTAGCGGGGGTCAAGAGACCCAGTACTTC. It yields the protein CASSSTSGGQETQYF.

The chain combines TRBV27 with TRBJ2-3, with D unresolved. V was trimmed by 5 bases and J by 9 bases, leaving 9 bases between them. Germline V gives CDR1 MNHEY, CDR2 SMNVEV (reference sequence). The length of the CDR3 is 11 residues. This CDR3 reads CASSLLGTQYF. CDR3 DNA: TGTGCCAGCAGTCTCCTCGGCACGCAGTATTTT.

This chain links TRBV7-8 with TRBJ2-1, with 15 bases matching TRBD2. The CDR3 has 18 residues. Germline values: CDR1 SGHVS, CDR2 FQNEAQ. V lost 3 bases and J lost 5; bases outside the gene matches: 8. The CDR3 DNA follows: TGTGCCAGCAGCTTCCGGACTAGCGGGGGGGCGTTGAACAATGAGCAGTTCTTC. Translating gives CASSFRTSGGALNNEQFF.

This clone was picked up one time. The rearrangement uses TRBV5-4 and TRBJ1-6; D gene unclear. V dropped 0 bases and J dropped 10 bases, with 17 bases sitting between them. Germline V gene data show CDR1 as SGHNT and CDR2 as YYREEE (reference sequence). This CDR3 is 16 amino acids long. CDR3 sequence: CASSLGPGGVYSPLHF. CDR3 bases: TGTGCCAGCAGCTTGGGTCCAGGTGGAGTATACTCACCCCTCCACTTT.

The genes are TRBV27 and TRBJ1-5; TRBD1 might be the D (5 bases). V gave up 2 bases and J gave up 0 bases, with 17 bases separating them. Germline CDR1 MNHEY, CDR2 SMNVEV (reference sequence). This CDR3 is built from 18 residues. The CDR3 coding sequence is TGTGCCAGCAGTTTACAATTCCCGACAGTCTATAGCAATCAGCCCCAGCATTTT. Protein: CASSLQFPTVYSNQPQHF.